This T cell receptor beta chain was recovered during a study of naive and memory T cell subsets. The germline V gene has CDR1 DFQATT and CDR2 SNEGSKA (reference sequence). Trimming took 3 bases from V and 4 from J; bases not matched to a gene: 6. The length of the CDR3 is 14 residues. The beta constant-region primer was an equimolar mix of two oligonucleotides covering TRBC1 and TRBC2. Nested alpha and beta constant-region primers with the SP2 primer drove four PCR rounds on ligated cDNA. TCRdb reanalysed the UMI-ligation and nested PCR reads using MiXCR and keeps one entry per CDR3 protein. The sample has roughly 80,000 distinct CDR3 sequences; around 9% are singletons. After CD4 positive bead selection, the CD4-negative fraction gave CD8 T cells. Overall study findings and caveats: Naive repertoires, especially CD8, held a few larger clonotypes, possibly memory cells re-expressing CD45RA.

On this clonotype: Its matching antigen is unknown.

The clonotype comes from a human donor in good health. Sequenced: naive CD8+ T cells from blood. The chain is built from TRBV20-1 and TRBJ1-5, with 7 nucleotides matching TRBD1. CDR3 sequence reads: CSASNRGKNQPQHF. The DNA for the CDR3 is TGCAGTGCTAGTAACAGGGGAAAAAATCAGCCCCAGCATTTT.